Sequencing of this T cell receptor (beta chain) was carried out in a study of sequential checkpoint blockade in melanoma. Study-wide background: After nivolumab or ipilimumab alone, about two dozen patients had week-13 rebiopsies.

Treatment of the sample: randomized to nivolumab then ipilimumab (arm A) or the reverse (arm B). The table came from immunoSEQ multiplex PCR; TCRdb's copy has only in-frame clones and leaves some out. The sample carries roughly 13,000 clones, roughly 21% recorded once. Germline V gene sequence: CDR1 MNHGY, CDR2 SAAAGT. Trimming took 0 bases from V and 3 from J, leaving 10 bases between them. The CDR3 loop spans 15 amino acids. This sequence originates from a human donor with melanoma. The specimen was tumor tissue (inferred from file names), collected from a patient given nivolumab and ipilimumab in sequence. V and J are TRBV6-8 and TRBJ2-3; D gene ambiguous. CDR3 sequence (DNA): TGTGCCAGCAGTTACTCGAGTCTGGGAACAGATACGCAGTATTTT. Translating gives CASSYSSLGTDTQYF.